This TCR beta chain was profiled in a study of T cell responses to AZD1222 COVID-19 vaccine. In its sample, this clone was seen once. The CDR3 sequence is 14 residues long. V lost 6 bases and J 9 bases, leaving 18 bases between the germline ends. From germline, CDR1 is LNHDA and CDR2 SQIVND (reference sequence). Repertoires were generated with immunoSEQ multiplex PCR, while TCRdb's copy carries only in-frame clones and drops some. The sample lists tens of thousands of clones, around 83% occurring once. The V and J genes are TRBV19 and TRBJ2-1; a weak D match, TRBD2 (7 bases). The sequences come from peripheral blood, collected on day 0 of AZD1222 vaccination. This receptor was identified in an adult in good health. The CDR3 here is CASSPHGGRGEQFF. CDR3 coding DNA: TGTGCCAGTAGCCCGCACGGGGGGCGTGGTGAGCAGTTCTTC.